Listed here is a single T cell receptor (beta chain). What antigen it recognizes has not been identified. Base quality data are lacking; no much larger clone is found one base away. The data originate from a study of identifying expanded T cells in peripheral blood (dated by TCRdb to the late 2010s). For the study in its entirety: Technical replicates were generated by sequencing separate aliquots of the same genomic DNA pool, and four replicates were compared pairwise. What the study reported, not specific to this receptor: In all healthy donors, the variance in clone template counts between samples taken around 2 weeks apart rose significantly as total template count increased. The beta-binomial model significantly reduced the number of clones called differentially abundant and the false-positive rate across all healthy-donor time intervals. The binomial model flagged around 1.3 differentially abundant clones between technical replicates, compared with about 15 over approximately 2 weeks and 18 to 20 over about 4 weeks. The authors expected biological variance in healthy repertoires might increase further over much longer intervals such as months to years.

The immunoSEQ Assay, which relies on bias-controlled multiplex PCR amplification of genomic DNA, was used to profile TCRbeta CDR3 regions. Under the source paper's analysis protocol: The absolute abundance of each unique TCRbeta CDR3 region was quantified after sequences were collapsed and filtered. Two models were used to test differential abundance: a binomial model (Fisher-equivalent) and a beta-binomial model that adds time-dependent variance fitted from healthy donors. Any clone with fewer than 5 combined templates was excluded, and a clone was called differentially abundant if its Benjamini-Hochberg FDR was below 0.01. Beta-binomial variance was modeled as a function of total template count across the two samples using the form v = (b*log(k)+a)^2. TCRdb retrieved this table from immuneACCESS and kept in-frame rearrangements only. Not all clones are present; in checked studies, unresolved V genes account for under half, and no reason is known for the remainder. The V and J calls and clone size come from that table; D and trimming were worked out from the DNA. The sample table records around 99,000 clones; around 90% of these occur just once. The ten largest clonotypes hold about 8.6% of the sample.

During the collection period, no immune events, such as infections, were documented for the healthy donors. Time-dependent variance in a beta-binomial model of T-cell clone differential abundance was calibrated using healthy-donor blood repertoires as a training cohort. The training cohort comprised ten or so healthy donors, 3 female and 7 male. An age range of roughly 29 to 70 years, with an average of 43 years, was recorded for the donors. Whole blood was collected from each healthy donor at three time points spaced 2 to 3 weeks apart and obtained from a commercial supplier. For immunosequencing, genomic DNA was extracted from unsorted whole blood. The CDR3 starts with the cysteine, ends with the phenylalanine, and has 16 residues. The only DNA kept is the CDR3, 48 bases in frame from the first base. According to the germline V gene, CDR1 reads MNHNS and CDR2 reads SASEGT. Trimming removed 4 bases from V and 6 bases from J; the gene matches leave 11 bases unexplained.

The chain is assembled from TRBV6-1 and TRBJ2-7; 11 central nucleotides agree with TRBD2. What was sequenced was blood. This sequence was found in a person between 18 and 75 years old in good health. The CDR3 region has the sequence CASSVLLAGGPGEQYF. The DNA is TGTGCCAGCAGTGTGCTCTTAGCGGGAGGGCCCGGCGAGCAGTACTTC.